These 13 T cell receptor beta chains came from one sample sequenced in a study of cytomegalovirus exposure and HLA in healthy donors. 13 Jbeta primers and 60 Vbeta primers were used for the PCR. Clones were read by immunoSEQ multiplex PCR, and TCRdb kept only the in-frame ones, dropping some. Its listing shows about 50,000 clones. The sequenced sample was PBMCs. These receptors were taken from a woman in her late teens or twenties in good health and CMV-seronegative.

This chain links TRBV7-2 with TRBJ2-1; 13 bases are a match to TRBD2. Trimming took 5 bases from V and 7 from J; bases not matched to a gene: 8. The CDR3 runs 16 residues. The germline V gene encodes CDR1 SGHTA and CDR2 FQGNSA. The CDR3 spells CASSPRTSGSANEQFF. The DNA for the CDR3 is TGTGCCAGCAGCCCCCGGACTAGCGGGAGCGCAAATGAGCAGTTCTTC. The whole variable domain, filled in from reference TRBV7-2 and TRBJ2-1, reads GAGVSQSPSNKVTEKGKDVELRCDPISGHTALYWYRQSLGQGLEFLIYFQGNSAPDKSGLPSDRFSAERTGGSVSTLTIQRTQQEDSAVYLCASSPRTSGSANEQFFGPGTRLTVL.

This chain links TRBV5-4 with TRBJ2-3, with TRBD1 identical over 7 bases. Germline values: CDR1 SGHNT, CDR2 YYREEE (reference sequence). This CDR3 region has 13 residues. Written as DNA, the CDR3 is TGTGCAGCCTCAGACAGGGTTCTAAGTACGCAGTATTTT. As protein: CAASDRVLSTQYF.

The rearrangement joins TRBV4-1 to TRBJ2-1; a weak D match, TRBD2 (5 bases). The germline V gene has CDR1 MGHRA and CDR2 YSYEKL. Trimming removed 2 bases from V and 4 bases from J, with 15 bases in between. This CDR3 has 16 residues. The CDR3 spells CASSQSPASRYNEQFF. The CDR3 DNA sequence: TGCGCCAGCAGCCAATCTCCGGCTAGCCGATACAATGAGCAGTTCTTC.

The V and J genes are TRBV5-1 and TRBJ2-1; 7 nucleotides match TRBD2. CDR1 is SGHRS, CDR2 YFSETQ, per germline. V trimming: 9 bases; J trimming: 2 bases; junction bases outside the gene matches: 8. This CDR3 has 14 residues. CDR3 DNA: TGCGCCAACGGGGGAGGGGAGGCCTACAATGAGCAGTTCTTC. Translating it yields CANGGGEAYNEQFF.

CDR3 region: CASSRGDTIYF. The CDR3 region has the DNA TGTGCCAGTAGCAGAGGAGACACCATATATTTT. V and J are TRBV19 and TRBJ1-3; the D is unclear. This CDR3 spans 11 amino acids. Trimming took 6 bases from V and 8 from J, leaving 8 bases between them. Per germline, CDR1 LNHDA and CDR2 SQIVND (reference sequence).

The chain's CDR3 is CASSPDGLARYNEQFF. DNA of the CDR3: TGTGCCAGCAGCCCCGACGGACTAGCGCGCTACAATGAGCAGTTCTTC. This chain uses TRBV7-9 with TRBJ2-1, with 9 bases lining up with TRBD2. J was trimmed by 3 bases and V by 5 bases; bases with no gene match: 8. The germline V gene encodes CDR1 SEHNR and CDR2 FQNEAQ (reference sequence). This CDR3 region has 16 residues.

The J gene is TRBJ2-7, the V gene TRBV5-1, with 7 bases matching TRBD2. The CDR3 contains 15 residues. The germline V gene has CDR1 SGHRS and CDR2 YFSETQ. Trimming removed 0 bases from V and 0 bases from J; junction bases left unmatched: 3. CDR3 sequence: CASSLDPGGSYEQYF. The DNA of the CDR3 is TGCGCCAGCAGCTTGGACCCGGGGGGCTCCTACGAGCAGTACTTC.

CDR3 region: CASSPTGTGYTYEQYF. The CDR3 bases are TGTGCCAGCAGTCCGACCGGGACAGGGTATACCTACGAGCAGTACTTC. The V and J genes are TRBV28 and TRBJ2-7, with 9 positions matching TRBD1. CDR1 and CDR2 from the germline V gene are MDHEN and SYDVKM. V lost 5 bases and J lost 2; bases outside the gene matches: 10. The CDR3 length is 16 residues. The full variable domain, in which reference TRBV28 and TRBJ2-7 provide the parts outside the CDR3, is DVKVTQSSRYLVKRTGEKVFLECVQDMDHENMFWYRQDPGLGLRLIYFSYDVKMKEKGDIPEGYSVSREKKERFSLILESASTNQTSMYLCASSPTGTGYTYEQYFGPGTRLTVT.

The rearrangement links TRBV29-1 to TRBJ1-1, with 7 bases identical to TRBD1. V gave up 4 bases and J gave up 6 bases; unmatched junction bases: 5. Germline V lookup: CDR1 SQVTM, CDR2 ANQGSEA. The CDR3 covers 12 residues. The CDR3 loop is CSVGQGFAEAFF. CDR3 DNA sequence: TGCAGCGTTGGACAGGGCTTCGCTGAAGCTTTCTTT.

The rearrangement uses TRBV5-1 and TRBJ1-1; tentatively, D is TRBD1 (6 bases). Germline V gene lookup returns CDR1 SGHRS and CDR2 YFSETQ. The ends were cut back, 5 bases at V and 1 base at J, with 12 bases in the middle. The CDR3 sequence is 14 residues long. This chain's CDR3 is CASRTLGGNTEAFF. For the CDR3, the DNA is TGCGCCAGCAGGACCTTAGGGGGGAACACTGAAGCTTTCTTT.

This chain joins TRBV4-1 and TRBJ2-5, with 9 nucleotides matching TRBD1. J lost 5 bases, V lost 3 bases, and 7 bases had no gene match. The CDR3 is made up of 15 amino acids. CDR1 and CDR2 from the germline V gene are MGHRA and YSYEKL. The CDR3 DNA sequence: TGCGCCAGCAGCCATTCCGGGACAGGGTGGGAGACCCAGTACTTC. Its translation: CASSHSGTGWETQYF.

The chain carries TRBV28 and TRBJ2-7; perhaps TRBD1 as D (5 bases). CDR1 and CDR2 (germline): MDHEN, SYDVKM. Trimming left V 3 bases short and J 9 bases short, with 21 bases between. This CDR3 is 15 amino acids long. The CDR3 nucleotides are TGTGCCAGCAGTTTGGGGCAGGGTATAGGGTTTTCGCAGTACTTC. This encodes CASSLGQGIGFSQYF.

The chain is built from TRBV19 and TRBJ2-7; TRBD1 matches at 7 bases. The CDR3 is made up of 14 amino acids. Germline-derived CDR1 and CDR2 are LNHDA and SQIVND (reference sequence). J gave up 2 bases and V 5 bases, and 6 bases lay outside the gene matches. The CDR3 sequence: CASSHRGTAYEQYF. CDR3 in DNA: TGTGCCAGTAGTCACAGGGGCACCGCCTACGAGCAGTACTTC.